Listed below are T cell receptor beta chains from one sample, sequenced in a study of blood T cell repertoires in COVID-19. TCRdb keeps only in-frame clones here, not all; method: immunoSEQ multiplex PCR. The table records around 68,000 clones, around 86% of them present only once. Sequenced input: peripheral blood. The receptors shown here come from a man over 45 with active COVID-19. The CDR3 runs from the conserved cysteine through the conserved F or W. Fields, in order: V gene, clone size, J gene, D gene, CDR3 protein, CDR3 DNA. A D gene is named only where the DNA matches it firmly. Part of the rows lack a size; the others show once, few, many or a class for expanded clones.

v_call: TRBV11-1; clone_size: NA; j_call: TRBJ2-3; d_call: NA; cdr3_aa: CASSFKGSPGSQYF; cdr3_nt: TGTGCCAGCAGCTTCAAGGGCAGCCCGGGGTCGCAGTATTTT
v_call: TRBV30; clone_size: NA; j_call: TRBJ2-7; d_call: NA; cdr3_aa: CAWSVGSGGHYEQYF; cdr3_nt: TGTGCCTGGAGTGTTGGTTCGGGGGGCCACTACGAGCAGTACTTC
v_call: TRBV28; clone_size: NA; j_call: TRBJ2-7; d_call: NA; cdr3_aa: CASSRTGSYEQYF; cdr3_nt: TGTGCCAGCAGTCGCACAGGGTCCTACGAGCAGTACTTC
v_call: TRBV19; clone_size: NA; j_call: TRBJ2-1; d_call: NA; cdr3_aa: CASSILRSKEQFF; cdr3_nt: TGTGCCAGTAGTATTTTGAGGTCCAAAGAGCAGTTCTTC
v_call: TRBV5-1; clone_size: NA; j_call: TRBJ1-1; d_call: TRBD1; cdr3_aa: CASGQGGGDTEAFF; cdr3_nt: TGCGCCAGCGGACAGGGCGGGGGGGACACTGAAGCTTTCTTT
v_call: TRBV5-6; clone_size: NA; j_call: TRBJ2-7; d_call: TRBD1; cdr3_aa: CASRLTGILYEQYF; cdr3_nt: TGTGCCAGCAGGTTGACAGGGATTCTCTACGAGCAGTACTTC
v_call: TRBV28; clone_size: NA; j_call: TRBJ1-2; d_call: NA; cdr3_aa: CATLSGYGYTF; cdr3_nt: TGTGCCACCCTTTCGGGGTATGGCTACACCTTC
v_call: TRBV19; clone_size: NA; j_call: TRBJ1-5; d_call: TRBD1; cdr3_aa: CASSPRGQDRGNQPQHF; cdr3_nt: TGTGCCAGTAGTCCAAGGGGGCAAGACAGGGGGAATCAGCCCCAGCATTTT
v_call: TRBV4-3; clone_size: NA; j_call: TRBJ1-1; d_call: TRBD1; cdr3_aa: CASSQTTGLNTEAFF; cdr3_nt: TGCGCCAGCAGCCAAACGACAGGGCTAAACACTGAAGCTTTCTTT
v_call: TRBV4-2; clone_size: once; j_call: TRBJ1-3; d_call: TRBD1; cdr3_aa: CASSQDNRGQGGNTIYF; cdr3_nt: TGTGCCAGCAGCCAGGACAACAGGGGGCAAGGTGGAAACACCATATATTTT
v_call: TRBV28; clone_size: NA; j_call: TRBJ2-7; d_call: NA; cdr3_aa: CASSHSTNSYEQYF; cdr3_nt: TGTGCCAGCAGTCATTCTACGAATTCCTACGAGCAGTACTTC
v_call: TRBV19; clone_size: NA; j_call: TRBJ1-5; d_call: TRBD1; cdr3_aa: CASTRDRGNQPQHF; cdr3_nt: TGTGCCAGTACGCGGGACAGGGGGAATCAGCCCCAGCATTTT
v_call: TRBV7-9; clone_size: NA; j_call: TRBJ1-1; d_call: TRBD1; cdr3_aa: CASSLLGQGLRVGDTEAFF; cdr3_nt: TGTGCCAGCAGCTTACTCGGACAGGGGCTCAGGGTAGGGGACACTGAAGCTTTCTTT
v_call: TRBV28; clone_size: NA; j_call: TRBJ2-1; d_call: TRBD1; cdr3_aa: CASAGTGVTYEQFF; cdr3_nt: TGTGCCAGCGCCGGGACAGGGGTTACGTATGAGCAGTTCTTC
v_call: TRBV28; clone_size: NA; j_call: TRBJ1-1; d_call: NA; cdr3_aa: CASSLLPGRKNTEAFF; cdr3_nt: TGTGCCAGCAGTTTATTGCCAGGGAGGAAGAACACTGAAGCTTTCTTT
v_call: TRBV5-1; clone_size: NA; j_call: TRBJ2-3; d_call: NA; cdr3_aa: CASSATIRGDTDTQYF; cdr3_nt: TGCGCCAGCAGCGCCACGATCAGGGGGGACACAGATACGCAGTATTTT
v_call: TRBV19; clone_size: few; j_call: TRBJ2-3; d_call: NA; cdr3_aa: CASRTDLSTDTQYF; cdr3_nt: TGTGCCAGTAGGACAGACCTTAGCACAGATACGCAGTATTTT
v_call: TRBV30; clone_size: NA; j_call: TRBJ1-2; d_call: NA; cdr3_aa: CAWRWGQNYGYTF; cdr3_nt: TGTGCCTGGAGGTGGGGGCAGAACTATGGCTACACCTTC
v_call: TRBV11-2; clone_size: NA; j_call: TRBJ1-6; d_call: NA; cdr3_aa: CASTTFGGGDSYNSPLHF; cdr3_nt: TGTGCCAGCACAACGTTTGGAGGCGGAGATTCCTATAATTCACCCCTCCACTTT
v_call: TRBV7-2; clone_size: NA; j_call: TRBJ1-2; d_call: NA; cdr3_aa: CASSSPAGQRLSGYTF; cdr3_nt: TGTGCCAGCAGCTCCCCCGCAGGACAGCGTCTGAGTGGCTACACCTTC
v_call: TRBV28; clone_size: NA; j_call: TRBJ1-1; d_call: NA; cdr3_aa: CASSFRTAYRNTEAFF; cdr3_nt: TGTGCCAGCAGTTTCAGGACAGCCTATCGGAACACTGAAGCTTTCTTT
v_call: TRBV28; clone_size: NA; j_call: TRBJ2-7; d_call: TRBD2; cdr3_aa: CASSTPSGGSHEQYF; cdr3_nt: TGTGCCAGCAGCACACCTAGCGGGGGTTCCCACGAGCAGTACTTC
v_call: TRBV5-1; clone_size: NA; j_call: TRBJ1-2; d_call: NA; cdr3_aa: CASSSTGVDGYTF; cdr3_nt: TGCGCCAGCAGCTCAACCGGGGTTGATGGCTACACCTTC
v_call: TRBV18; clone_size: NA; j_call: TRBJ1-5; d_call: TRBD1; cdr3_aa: CASSPRWTGGNFGNQPQHF; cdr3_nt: TGTGCCAGCTCACCACGATGGACAGGGGGCAATTTCGGCAATCAGCCCCAGCATTTT
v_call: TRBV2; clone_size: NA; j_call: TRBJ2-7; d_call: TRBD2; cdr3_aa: CASSPGTSDPYEQYF; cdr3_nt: TGTGCCAGCAGCCCCGGGACTAGCGATCCCTACGAGCAGTACTTC
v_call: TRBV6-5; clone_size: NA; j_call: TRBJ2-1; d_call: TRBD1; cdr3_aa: CASRDRDLTEQFF; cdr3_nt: TGTGCCAGCAGGGACAGGGACCTGACTGAGCAGTTCTTC
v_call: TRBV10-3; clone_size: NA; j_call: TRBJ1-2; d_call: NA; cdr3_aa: CAISELSRDYTF; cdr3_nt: TGTGCCATCAGTGAACTGAGCCGGGACTACACCTTC
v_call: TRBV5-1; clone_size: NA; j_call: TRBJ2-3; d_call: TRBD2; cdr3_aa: CASSRRTSEATDTQYF; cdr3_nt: TGCGCCAGCAGCCGACGGACTAGCGAGGCCACAGATACGCAGTATTTT
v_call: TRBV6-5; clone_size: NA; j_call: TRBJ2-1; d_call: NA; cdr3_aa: CASSPFGGKPFF; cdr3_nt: TGTGCCAGCAGCCCCTTTGGGGGCAAGCCTTTCTTC
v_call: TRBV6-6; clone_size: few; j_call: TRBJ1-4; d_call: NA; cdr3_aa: CASSYNGQINEKLFF; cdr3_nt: TGTGCCAGCAGCTATAACGGACAAATTAATGAAAAACTGTTTTTT
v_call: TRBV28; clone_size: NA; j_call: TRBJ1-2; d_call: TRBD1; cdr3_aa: CASSPPTGIHGYTF; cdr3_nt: TGTGCCAGCAGTCCACCGACAGGGATACATGGCTACACCTTC
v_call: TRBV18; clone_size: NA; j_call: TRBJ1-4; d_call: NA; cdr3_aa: CASSPPSSEKLFF; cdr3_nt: TGTGCCAGCTCACCACCGTCCAGTGAAAAACTGTTTTTT
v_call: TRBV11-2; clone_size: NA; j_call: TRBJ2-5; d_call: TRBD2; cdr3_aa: CASSSPTSGIETQYF; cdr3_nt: TGTGCCAGCAGCTCCCCGACTAGCGGGATAGAGACCCAGTACTTC
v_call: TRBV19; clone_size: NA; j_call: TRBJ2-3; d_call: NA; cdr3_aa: CASRKYGDTQYF; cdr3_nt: TGTGCCAGTAGGAAATACGGAGATACGCAGTATTTT
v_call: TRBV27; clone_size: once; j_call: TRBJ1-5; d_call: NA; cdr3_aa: CASSLLQGQPQHF; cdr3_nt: TGTGCCAGCAGTCTACTCCAGGGACAGCCCCAGCATTTT
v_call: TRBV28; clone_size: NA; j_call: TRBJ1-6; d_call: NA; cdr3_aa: CASIPGLHNSPLHF; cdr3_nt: TGTGCCAGCATCCCGGGACTGCATAATTCACCCCTCCACTTT
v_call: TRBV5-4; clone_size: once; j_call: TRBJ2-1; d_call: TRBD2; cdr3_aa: CASSFRLAGYNEQFF; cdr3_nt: TGTGCCAGCAGCTTTAGACTAGCGGGGTACAATGAGCAGTTCTTC
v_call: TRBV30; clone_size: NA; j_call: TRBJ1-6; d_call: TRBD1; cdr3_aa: CAWSGGQGGSPLHF; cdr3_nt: TGTGCCTGGAGTGGGGGACAGGGGGGTTCACCCCTCCACTTT